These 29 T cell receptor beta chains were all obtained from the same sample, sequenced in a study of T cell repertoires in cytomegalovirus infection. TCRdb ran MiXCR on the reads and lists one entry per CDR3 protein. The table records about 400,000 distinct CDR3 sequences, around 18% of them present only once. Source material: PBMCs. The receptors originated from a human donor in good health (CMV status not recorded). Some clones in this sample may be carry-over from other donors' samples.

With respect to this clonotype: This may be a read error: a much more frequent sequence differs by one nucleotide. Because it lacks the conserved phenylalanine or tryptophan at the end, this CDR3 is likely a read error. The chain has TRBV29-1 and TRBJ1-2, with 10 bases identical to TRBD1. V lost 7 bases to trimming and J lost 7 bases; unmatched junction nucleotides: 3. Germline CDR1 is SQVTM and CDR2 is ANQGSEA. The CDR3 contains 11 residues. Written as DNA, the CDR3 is TGCAGCGGTGGACAGGGGGGTGGCTACACCCTC. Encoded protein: CSGGQGGGYTL.

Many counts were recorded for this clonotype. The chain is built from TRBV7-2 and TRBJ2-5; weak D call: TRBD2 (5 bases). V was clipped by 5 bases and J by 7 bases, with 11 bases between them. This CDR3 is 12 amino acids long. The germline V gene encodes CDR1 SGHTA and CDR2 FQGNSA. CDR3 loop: CASSPLRGTQYF. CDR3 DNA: TGTGCCAGCAGCCCACTCCGGGGGACCCAGTACTTC.

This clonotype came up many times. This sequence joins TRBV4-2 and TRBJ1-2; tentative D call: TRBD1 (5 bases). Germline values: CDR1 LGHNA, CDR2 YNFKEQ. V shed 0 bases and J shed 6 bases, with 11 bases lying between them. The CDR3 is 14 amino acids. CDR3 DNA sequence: TGTGCCAGCAGCCAAGATGGACGGGGGGATGGCTACACCTTC. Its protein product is CASSQDGRGDGYTF.

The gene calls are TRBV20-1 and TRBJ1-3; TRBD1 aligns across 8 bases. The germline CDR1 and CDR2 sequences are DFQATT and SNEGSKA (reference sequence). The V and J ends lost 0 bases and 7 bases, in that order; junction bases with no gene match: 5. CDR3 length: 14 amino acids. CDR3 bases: TGCAGTGCTAGAGATCTGAGGGACAGGAACACCATATATTTT. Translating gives CSARDLRDRNTIYF.

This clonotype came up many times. The CDR3 region has the DNA TGTGCCAGCAGCTTTAGGTCCGTGACAGGGTGGGCACCCCTCCACTTT. Its protein product is CASSFRSVTGWAPLHF. The V gene is TRBV7-2, the J gene TRBJ1-6, with TRBD1 identical over 7 bases. The germline CDR1 and CDR2 sequences are SGHTA and FQGNSA. The CDR3 is made up of 16 amino acids. The ends lost 3 bases at V and 11 bases at J; junction bases unmatched: 13.

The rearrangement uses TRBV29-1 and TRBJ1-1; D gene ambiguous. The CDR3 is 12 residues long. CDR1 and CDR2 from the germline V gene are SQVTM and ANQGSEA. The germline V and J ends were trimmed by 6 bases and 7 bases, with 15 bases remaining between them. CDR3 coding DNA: TGCAGCGTATCCGGTCGGAATTTTGAAGCTTTCTTT. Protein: CSVSGRNFEAFF.

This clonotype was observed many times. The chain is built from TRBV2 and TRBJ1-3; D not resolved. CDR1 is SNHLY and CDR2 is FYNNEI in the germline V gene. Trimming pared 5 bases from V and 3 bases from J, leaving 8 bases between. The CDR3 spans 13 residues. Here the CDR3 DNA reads TGTGCCAGCAGTTCCCGCTTTGGAAACACCATATATTTT. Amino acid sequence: CASSSRFGNTIYF.

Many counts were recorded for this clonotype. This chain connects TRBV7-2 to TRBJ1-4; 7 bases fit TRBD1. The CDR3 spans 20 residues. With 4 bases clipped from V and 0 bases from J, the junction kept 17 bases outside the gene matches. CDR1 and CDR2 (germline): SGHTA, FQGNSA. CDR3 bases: TGTGCCAGCAGCTGCCACCGGGACAGAAAATTAAATGCAACTAATGAAAAACTGTTTTTT. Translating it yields CASSCHRDRKLNATNEKLFF.

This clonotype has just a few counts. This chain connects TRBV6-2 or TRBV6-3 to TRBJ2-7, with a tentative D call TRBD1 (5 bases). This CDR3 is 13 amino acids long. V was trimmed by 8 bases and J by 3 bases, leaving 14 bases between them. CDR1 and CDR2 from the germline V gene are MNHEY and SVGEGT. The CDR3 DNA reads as TGTGCCAGCCGACAGTCAGTCCACTACGAGCAGTACTTC. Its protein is CASRQSVHYEQYF.

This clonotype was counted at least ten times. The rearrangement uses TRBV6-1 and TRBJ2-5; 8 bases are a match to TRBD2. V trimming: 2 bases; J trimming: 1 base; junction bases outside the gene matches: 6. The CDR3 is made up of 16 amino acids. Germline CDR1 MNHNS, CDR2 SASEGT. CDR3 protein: CASSEWGLDFQETQYF. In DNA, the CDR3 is TGTGCCAGCAGTGAATGGGGACTAGATTTCCAAGAGACCCAGTACTTC.

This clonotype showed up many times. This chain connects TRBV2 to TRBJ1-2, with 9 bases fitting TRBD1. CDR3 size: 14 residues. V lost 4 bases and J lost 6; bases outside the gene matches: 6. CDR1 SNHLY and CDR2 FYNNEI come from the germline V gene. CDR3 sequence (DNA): TGTGCCAGCAGTGGGGACAGGGAGTTCGATGGCTACACCTTC. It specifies CASSGDREFDGYTF.

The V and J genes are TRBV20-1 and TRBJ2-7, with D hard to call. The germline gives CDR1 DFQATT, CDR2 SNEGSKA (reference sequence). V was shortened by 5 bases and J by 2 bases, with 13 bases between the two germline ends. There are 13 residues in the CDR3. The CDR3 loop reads CSAPRTPTYEQYF. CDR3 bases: TGCAGTGCTCCTAGGACGCCTACCTACGAGCAGTACTTC.

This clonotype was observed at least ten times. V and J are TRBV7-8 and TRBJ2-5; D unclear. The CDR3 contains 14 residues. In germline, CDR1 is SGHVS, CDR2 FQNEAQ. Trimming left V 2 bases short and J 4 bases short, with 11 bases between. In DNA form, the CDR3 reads TGTGCCAGCAGCTTAATTTTCCCGGCAGAGACCCAGTACTTC. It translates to CASSLIFPAETQYF.

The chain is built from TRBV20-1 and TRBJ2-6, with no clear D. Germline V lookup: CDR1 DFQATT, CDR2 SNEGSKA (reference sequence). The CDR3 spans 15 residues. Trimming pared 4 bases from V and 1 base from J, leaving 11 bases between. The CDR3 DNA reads TGCAGTGCTATAGCTGTGCTTTCTGGGGCCAACGTCCTGACTTTC. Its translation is CSAIAVLSGANVLTF.

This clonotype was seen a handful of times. CDR3 protein: CSVGLGSDEQFF. The CDR3, as DNA: TGCAGCGTTGGGTTAGGTTCCGATGAGCAGTTCTTC. The chain combines TRBV29-1 with TRBJ2-1; D is ambiguous. Germline V lookup: CDR1 SQVTM, CDR2 ANQGSEA. Trimming took 4 bases from V and 8 from J, leaving 12 bases between them. The CDR3 is 12 residues long.

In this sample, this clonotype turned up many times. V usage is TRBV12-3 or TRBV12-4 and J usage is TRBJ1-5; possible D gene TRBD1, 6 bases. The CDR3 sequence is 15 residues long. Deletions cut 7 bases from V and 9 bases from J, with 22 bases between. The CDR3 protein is CASTQHSTGLRPQHF. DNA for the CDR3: TGTGCCAGCACCCAGCATTCCACAGGGCTGCGGCCCCAGCATTTT.

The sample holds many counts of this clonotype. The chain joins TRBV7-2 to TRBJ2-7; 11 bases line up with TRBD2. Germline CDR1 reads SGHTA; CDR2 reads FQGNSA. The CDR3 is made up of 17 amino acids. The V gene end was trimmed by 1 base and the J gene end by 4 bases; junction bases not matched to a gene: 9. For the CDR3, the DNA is TGTGCCAGCAGCTTAGTCGGGGGGGCTAGCGGGAGGTACGAGCAGTACTTC. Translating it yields CASSLVGGASGRYEQYF.

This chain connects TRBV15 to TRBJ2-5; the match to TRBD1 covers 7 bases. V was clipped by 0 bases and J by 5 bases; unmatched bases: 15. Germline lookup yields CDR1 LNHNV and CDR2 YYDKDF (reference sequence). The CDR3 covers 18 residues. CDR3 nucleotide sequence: TGTGCCACCAGCAGAGATCCTCCCCGACAGGGAACTTTCGAGACCCAGTACTTC. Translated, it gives CATSRDPPRQGTFETQYF.

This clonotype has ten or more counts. This CDR3 reads CSASESSYNSPLHF. The DNA for the CDR3 is TGCAGTGCTAGCGAGAGCTCCTATAATTCACCCCTCCACTTT. J is TRBJ1-6 and V is TRBV20-1; D is uncertain. The CDR3 spans 14 residues. Germline V gene data show CDR1 as DFQATT and CDR2 as SNEGSKA (reference sequence). Trimming shortened V by 3 bases and J by 0 bases, and 6 bases separated the two germline ends.

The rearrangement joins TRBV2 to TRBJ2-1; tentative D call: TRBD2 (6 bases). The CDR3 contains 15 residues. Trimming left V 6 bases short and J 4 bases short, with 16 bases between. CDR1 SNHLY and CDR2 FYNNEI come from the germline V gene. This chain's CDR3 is CASRDGGGLYNEQFF. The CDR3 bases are TGTGCCAGCAGAGACGGCGGAGGGCTTTACAATGAGCAGTTCTTC.

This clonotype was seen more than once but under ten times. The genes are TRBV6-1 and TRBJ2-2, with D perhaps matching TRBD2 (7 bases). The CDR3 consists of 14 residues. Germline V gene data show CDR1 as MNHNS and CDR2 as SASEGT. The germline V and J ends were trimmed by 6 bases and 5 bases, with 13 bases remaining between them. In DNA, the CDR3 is TGTGCCAGCAGGCCAAGGGGGGGGACCGGGGAGCTGTTTTTT. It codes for CASRPRGGTGELFF.

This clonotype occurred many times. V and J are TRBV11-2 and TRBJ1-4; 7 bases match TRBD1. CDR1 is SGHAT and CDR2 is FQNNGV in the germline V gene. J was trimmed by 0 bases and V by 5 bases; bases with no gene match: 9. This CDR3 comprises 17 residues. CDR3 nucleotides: TGTGCCAGCAGCCCATCGACAGGGATTTCAACTAATGAAAAACTGTTTTTT. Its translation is CASSPSTGISTNEKLFF.

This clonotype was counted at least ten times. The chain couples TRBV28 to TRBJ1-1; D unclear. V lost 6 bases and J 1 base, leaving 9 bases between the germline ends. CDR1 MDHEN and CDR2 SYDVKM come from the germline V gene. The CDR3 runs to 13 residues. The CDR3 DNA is TGTGCCAGCAGCTTAGACCAGAACACTGAAGCTTTCTTT. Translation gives CASSLDQNTEAFF.

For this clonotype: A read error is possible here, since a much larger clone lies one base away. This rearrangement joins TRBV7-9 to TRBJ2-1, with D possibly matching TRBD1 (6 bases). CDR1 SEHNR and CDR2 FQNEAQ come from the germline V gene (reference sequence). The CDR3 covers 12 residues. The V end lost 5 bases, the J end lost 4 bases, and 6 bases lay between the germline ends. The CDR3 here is CASSDRYNEQFF. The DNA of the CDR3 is TGTGCCAGCAGCGACAGGTACAATGAGCAGTTCTTC.

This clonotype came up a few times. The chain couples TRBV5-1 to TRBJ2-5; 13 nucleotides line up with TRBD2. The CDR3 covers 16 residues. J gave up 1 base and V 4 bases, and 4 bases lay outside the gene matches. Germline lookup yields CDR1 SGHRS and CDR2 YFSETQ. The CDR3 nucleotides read TGCGCCAGCAGCGGGGGACTAGCGGGGACCCAAGAGACCCAGTACTTC. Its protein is CASSGGLAGTQETQYF.

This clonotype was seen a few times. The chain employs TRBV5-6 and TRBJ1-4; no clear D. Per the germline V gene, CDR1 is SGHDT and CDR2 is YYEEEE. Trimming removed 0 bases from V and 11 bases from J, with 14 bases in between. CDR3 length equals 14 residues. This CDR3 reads CASSLDRNAAKLFF. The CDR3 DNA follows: TGTGCCAGCAGCTTGGATCGGAACGCGGCGAAACTGTTTTTT.

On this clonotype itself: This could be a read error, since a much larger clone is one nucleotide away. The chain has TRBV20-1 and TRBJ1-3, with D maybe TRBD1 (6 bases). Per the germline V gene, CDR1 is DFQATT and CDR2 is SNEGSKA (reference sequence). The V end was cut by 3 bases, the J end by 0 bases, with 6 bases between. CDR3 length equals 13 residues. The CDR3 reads CSARGASGNTIYF. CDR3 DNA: TGCAGTGCTAGGGGGGCCTCTGGAAACACCATATATTTT.

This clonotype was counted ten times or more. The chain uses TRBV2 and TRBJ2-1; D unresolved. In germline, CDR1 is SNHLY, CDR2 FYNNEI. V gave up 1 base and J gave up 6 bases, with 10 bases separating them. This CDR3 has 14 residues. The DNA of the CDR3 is TGTGCCAGCAGTGAAGGCGTAGTCTCCAATGAGCAGTTCTTC. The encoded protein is CASSEGVVSNEQFF. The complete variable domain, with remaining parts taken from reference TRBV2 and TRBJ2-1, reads EPEVTQTPSHQVTQMGQEVILRCVPISNHLYFYWYRQILGQKVEFLVSFYNNEISEKSEIFDDQFSVERPDGSNFTLKIRSTKLEDSAMYFCASSEGVVSNEQFFGPGTRLTVL.

The CDR3 region is CASSLQGVESEKLFF. In DNA, the CDR3 is TGTGCCAGCAGTCTACAGGGGGTGGAGAGTGAAAAACTGTTTTTT. This chain uses TRBV28 with TRBJ1-4; 8 nucleotides match TRBD1. Germline loops: CDR1 MDHEN, CDR2 SYDVKM. CDR3 length equals 15 residues. The V and J ends lost 5 bases and 7 bases, in that order; junction bases with no gene match: 9.